This is a list of T cell receptor beta chains from one sample in a study of blood T cell repertoires in COVID-19. This table comes from immunoSEQ multiplex PCR, and its TCRdb copy is limited to in-frame clones, with some not included. The sample yields approximately 200,000 clones, 82% seen once. The sample was PBMCs or T cells enriched from blood (not recorded which). These receptors all stem from a middle-aged man who had recovered from COVID-19. The CDR3 runs from the conserved cysteine through the conserved F or W. D genes are given only for firm matches. Clone size, where shown, is once, few, many, or a class for clones that have expanded.

TRBJ1-1 | . | TRBV28 | many | CASSLWGGGTEAFF | TGTGCCAGCAGTTTATGGGGAGGGGGCACTGAAGCTTTCTTT
TRBJ2-5 | TRBD1 | TRBV7-3 | once | CASSVGQQETQYF | TGTGCCAGCAGCGTGGGACAGCAAGAGACCCAGTACTTC
TRBJ1-5 | . | TRBV19 | . | CASMGGSNQPQHF | TGTGCCAGTATGGGGGGTAGCAATCAGCCCCAGCATTTT
TRBJ2-3 | TRBD1 | TRBV19 | . | CASSFGQGAQYF | TGTGCCAGTAGTTTCGGACAGGGAGCGCAGTATTTT
TRBJ2-2 | TRBD2 | TRBV6-2/TRBV6-3 | . | CASSYGLAGVSTGELFF | TGTGCCAGCAGTTACGGGCTAGCGGGAGTCTCCACCGGGGAGCTGTTTTTT
TRBJ1-5 | TRBD1 | TRBV19 | . | CASRRVGQGAQPQHF | TGTGCCAGCCGACGAGTGGGACAGGGGGCTCAGCCCCAGCATTTT
TRBJ2-3 | . | TRBV10-3 | . | CAISVQADTQYF | TGTGCCATCAGTGTCCAGGCAGATACGCAGTATTTT
TRBJ2-1 | . | TRBV6-1 | . | CASSEARRKRFF | TGTGCCAGCAGTGAAGCTAGGAGGAAGCGGTTCTTC
TRBJ1-2 | TRBD1 | TRBV9 | . | CASSAGQAYYGYTF | TGTGCCAGCAGCGCAGGACAGGCCTACTATGGCTACACCTTC
TRBJ1-6 | . | TRBV15 | . | CATSRDLESPLHF | TGTGCCACCAGCAGAGATTTGGAGTCACCCCTCCACTTT